This passage covers 25 T cell receptor beta chains from one sample sequenced in a study of T-cell reconstitution after alpha-beta-depleted transplantation in children. Preparation of the TCRbeta library was carried out with unique molecular identifiers. TCRdb processed the PCR reads anew with MiXCR; each CDR3 protein has one entry. The table lists approximately 350,000 distinct CDR3 sequences, 13% of them singletons. This material consisted of PBMCs, taken from the stem cell graft. These receptor sequences come from a human donor who donated a stem cell graft to a child with Fanconi anemia.

The chain uses TRBV4-3 and TRBJ2-1; D remains unclear. V shed 0 bases and J shed 0 bases, with 9 bases lying between them. The CDR3 runs to 16 residues. Per germline, CDR1 LGHNA and CDR2 YSLEER. The CDR3 loop is CASSQDIRSSYNEQFF. As DNA, the CDR3 is TGCGCCAGCAGCCAAGATATACGTAGCTCCTACAATGAGCAGTTCTTC.

In its sample, this clonotype was seen a few times. The chain links TRBV6-5 to TRBJ1-1, with TRBD1 as a possible D gene (6 bases). Germline loops: CDR1 MNHEY, CDR2 SVGAGI. The V gene lost 4 bases and the J gene lost 3 bases, with 12 bases spanning the gap. CDR3 length: 14 residues. CDR3 in DNA: TGTGCCAGCAGTTTAGACGGACAGCACACTGAAGCTTTCTTT. Translating it yields CASSLDGQHTEAFF.

V gene TRBV5-6 combines with J gene TRBJ2-3; the D is unclear. Germline assignment: CDR1 SGHDT and CDR2 YYEEEE. Trimming left V 7 bases short and J 0 bases short, with 15 bases between. The CDR3 loop spans 15 amino acids. The CDR3 loop reads CASGPPTSSTDTQYF. The CDR3 nucleotides read TGTGCCAGCGGCCCCCCCACATCTAGCACAGATACGCAGTATTTT.

This clonotype has a handful of counts. The chain is built from TRBV7-8 and TRBJ2-1; D tentatively fits TRBD1 or TRBD2 (5 bases each). In germline, CDR1 is SGHVS, CDR2 FQNEAQ. This CDR3 region has 14 residues. With 2 bases removed from V and 7 bases from J, the gap between germline ends came to 12 bases. As DNA, the CDR3 is TGTGCCAGCAGCTTATGGAAAGGGGAGAATGAGCAGTTCTTC. Protein sequence: CASSLWKGENEQFF.

Many counts were recorded for this clonotype. The genes are TRBV5-1 and TRBJ2-6, with a weak D call TRBD2 (6 bases). Per germline, CDR1 SGHRS and CDR2 YFSETQ. The V end lost 1 base, the J end lost 0 bases, and 14 bases lay between the germline ends. The CDR3 runs 18 residues. The CDR3 here is CASSLLPGVISGANVLTF. CDR3 DNA sequence: TGCGCCAGCAGCTTGTTGCCGGGGGTTATCTCTGGGGCCAACGTCCTGACTTTC.

This clonotype has a handful of counts. V usage is TRBV5-1 and J usage is TRBJ2-3; 10 positions agree with TRBD1. Germline V gene lookup returns CDR1 SGHRS and CDR2 YFSETQ. The ends lost 3 bases at V and 4 bases at J; junction bases unmatched: 5. CDR3 length: 15 residues. The CDR3 coding sequence is TGCGCCAGCAGCTGGGGACAGGGGATGGCAGATACGCAGTATTTT. Protein sequence: CASSWGQGMADTQYF.

The rearrangement joins TRBV5-1 to TRBJ1-1; a weak D match, TRBD1 (5 bases). This CDR3 contains 16 residues. CDR1 is SGHRS and CDR2 is YFSETQ in the germline V gene. The V end lost 4 bases, the J end lost 0 bases, and 16 bases lay between the germline ends. The chain's CDR3 is CASSTEPTAMNTEAFF. The CDR3 DNA reads TGCGCCAGCAGCACTGAACCGACAGCCATGAACACTGAAGCTTTCTTT.

The V and J genes are TRBV6-2 or TRBV6-3 and TRBJ2-1; 9 bases agree with TRBD1. The junction had 4 bases not matched to a gene; V was cut back by 4 bases and J by 3 bases. The CDR3 runs to 15 residues. Per germline, CDR1 MNHEY and CDR2 SVGEGT. The DNA for the CDR3 is TGTGCCAGCAGTTCGGGACAGGGAAACTACAATGAGCAGTTCTTC. The encoded protein is CASSSGQGNYNEQFF.

This clonotype was detected only a few times. J is TRBJ1-5 and V is TRBV7-2; no firm D call. The germline CDR1 and CDR2 sequences are SGHTA and FQGNSA. The CDR3 is 15 amino acids. Trimming cost V 2 bases and J 4 bases, with 12 bases left between them. This CDR3 reads CASSLSGIHNQPQHF. CDR3 coding DNA: TGTGCCAGCAGCTTATCAGGAATCCATAATCAGCCCCAGCATTTT.

There are a few counts of this clonotype. The genes are TRBV5-8 and TRBJ1-5, with unresolved D. The CDR3 has 13 amino acids. The germline V and J ends were trimmed by 0 bases and 9 bases, with 10 bases remaining between them. CDR1 SGHTS and CDR2 YDEGEE come from the germline V gene. The CDR3: CASSLDEPVPQHF. In nucleotides, the CDR3 is TGTGCCAGCAGCTTGGACGAACCGGTGCCCCAGCATTTT.

This clonotype was detected a few times. This chain links TRBV7-9 with TRBJ1-1; no firm D call. CDR1 and CDR2 from the germline V gene are SEHNR and FQNEAQ (reference sequence). The CDR3 has 12 amino acids. Trimming shortened V by 8 bases and J by 2 bases, and 9 bases separated the two germline ends. The CDR3 DNA reads as TGTGCCAGCGGATCCCGAAACACTGAAGCTTTCTTT. Its protein product is CASGSRNTEAFF.

This clonotype was recorded many times. The CDR3 DNA follows: TGTGCCAGCAGCTTAGGGGTTTCAGGGAATGAGGAGCAGTTCTTC. It specifies CASSLGVSGNEEQFF. The chain joins TRBV7-9 to TRBJ2-1, with D maybe TRBD1 (5 bases). Trimming left V 1 base short and J 10 bases short, with 17 bases between. Per germline, CDR1 SEHNR and CDR2 FQNEAQ (reference sequence). The length of the CDR3 is 15 residues.

In this sample, this clonotype turned up many times. The chain employs TRBV24-1 and TRBJ2-1; D assignment may be TRBD1 or TRBD2 (5 bases each). This CDR3 comprises 15 residues. Trimming removed 4 bases from V and 4 bases from J, with 13 bases in between. Germline V CDR1 and CDR2: KGHDR, SFDVKD. The CDR3 nucleotides are TGTGCCACCAGTGAGGGGCCCGGGGATTACAATGAGCAGTTCTTC. It specifies CATSEGPGDYNEQFF.

This clonotype was seen at least ten times. The chain has TRBV7-2 and TRBJ2-1, with D uncertain. This CDR3 comprises 11 residues. V gave up 2 bases and J gave up 7 bases, with 3 bases separating them. From germline, CDR1 is SGHTA and CDR2 FQGNSA. The CDR3 DNA follows: TGTGCCAGCAGCTTACGTAATGAGCAGTTCTTC. Translating it yields CASSLRNEQFF.

V usage is TRBV20-1 and J usage is TRBJ2-2; 8 nucleotides match TRBD1. The CDR3 runs to 14 residues. Germline CDR1 is DFQATT and CDR2 is SNEGSKA (reference sequence). Trimming at V came to 7 bases and at J to 3 bases, leaving 7 bases not matched to a gene. The CDR3 region is CSVQGARHTGELFF. CDR3 DNA: TGCAGTGTTCAGGGGGCCCGGCACACCGGGGAGCTGTTTTTT.

Worth noting for this clonotype: A much larger clone sits a single nucleotide away, making a read error possible. This chain joins TRBV4-3 and TRBJ1-1; D is unresolved. The CDR3 sequence is 15 residues long. Germline V CDR1 and CDR2: LGHNA, YSLEER. Trimming pared 0 bases from V and 5 bases from J, leaving 13 bases between. The CDR3 is CASSQDRVEGTEAFF. The CDR3 nucleotides are TGCGCCAGCAGCCAAGATCGGGTAGAAGGGACTGAAGCTTTCTTT.

V gene TRBV6-5 combines with J gene TRBJ2-7; D remains unclear. The CDR3 totals 14 residues. Per the germline V gene, CDR1 is MNHEY and CDR2 is SVGAGI. The ends were cut back, 0 bases at V and 4 bases at J, with 10 bases in the middle. CDR3 coding DNA: TGTGCCAGCAGTTACTCGATGACGGATTACGAGCAGTACTTC. Translated: CASSYSMTDYEQYF.

This clonotype showed up just a few times. The chain links TRBV12-3 or TRBV12-4 to TRBJ2-1; possibly TRBD1 or TRBD2 for D (6 bases each). With 3 bases removed from V and 3 bases from J, the gap between germline ends came to 12 bases. The CDR3 covers 15 residues. CDR3 loop: CASSLGGDIYNEQFF. In DNA form, the CDR3 reads TGTGCCAGCAGTTTGGGCGGGGACATCTACAATGAGCAGTTCTTC.

There are many counts of this clonotype. V usage is TRBV29-1 and J usage is TRBJ2-3; TRBD2 agrees at 11 bases. The ends lost 3 bases at V and 0 bases at J; junction bases unmatched: 8. The CDR3 runs 17 residues. Germline CDR1 reads SQVTM; CDR2 reads ANQGSEA. The CDR3 here is CSVDGLAGGHSTDTQYF. In nucleotides, the CDR3 is TGCAGCGTTGATGGGCTAGCGGGGGGCCATAGCACAGATACGCAGTATTTT.

This clonotype was observed many times. The gene calls are TRBV6-5 and TRBJ2-1; D is perhaps TRBD2 (6 bases). Germline CDR1 is MNHEY and CDR2 is SVGAGI. The V end was cut by 5 bases, the J end by 7 bases, with 12 bases between. This CDR3 is 13 amino acids long. The CDR3 sequence is CASSSVGGNEQFF. The CDR3, as DNA: TGTGCCAGCAGTAGTGTGGGGGGTAATGAGCAGTTCTTC.

The sample holds a few counts of this clonotype. The CDR3 region has the DNA TGTGCCAGCAGCTCCGACCACTCCTCCATGAACACTGAAGCTTTCTTT. This encodes CASSSDHSSMNTEAFF. This chain connects TRBV7-8 to TRBJ1-1; D uncertain. Germline loops: CDR1 SGHVS, CDR2 FQNEAQ. CDR3 length equals 16 residues. Trimming stripped 4 bases from V and 0 bases from J, with 15 bases between.

The table lists this clonotype with a few counts. This chain connects TRBV12-3 or TRBV12-4 to TRBJ1-6; 7 nucleotides line up with TRBD1. V lost 4 bases to trimming and J lost 9 bases; unmatched junction nucleotides: 3. The CDR3 length is 13 residues. This CDR3 is CASSSNRGSPLHF. The CDR3 DNA follows: TGTGCCAGCAGTTCCAACAGGGGTTCACCCCTCCACTTT.

This clonotype was seen only a few times. CDR3 DNA sequence: TGTGCCAGCAGCTTAGTGGCAGAAGTCACTGAAGCTTTCTTT. Residues: CASSLVAEVTEAFF. The chain employs TRBV7-2 and TRBJ1-1; D unresolved. This CDR3 is 14 amino acids long. Looked up from germline, CDR1 is SGHTA and CDR2 is FQGNSA. V gave up 1 base and J gave up 4 bases, with 10 bases separating them. Full variable domain (missing parts from reference TRBV7-2 and TRBJ1-1): GAGVSQSPSNKVTEKGKDVELRCDPISGHTALYWYRQSLGQGLEFLIYFQGNSAPDKSGLPSDRFSAERTGGSVSTLTIQRTQQEDSAVYLCASSLVAEVTEAFFGQGTRLTVV.

This clonotype was counted between two and nine times. The chain carries TRBV18 and TRBJ1-5; D possibly corresponds to TRBD1 (5 bases). CDR1 and CDR2 from the germline V gene are KGHSH and LQKENI. Between the trimmed V and J ends, which lost 3 bases and 16 bases, there was a span of 25 bases. The CDR3 is 15 residues long. Here the CDR3 reads CASSPSNFQGARLHF. CDR3 nucleotides: TGTGCCAGCTCACCTAGTAACTTCCAGGGTGCGCGATTACATTTT. The whole variable domain, remainder taken from reference TRBV18 and TRBJ1-5, is NAGVMQNPRHLVRRRGQEARLRCSPMKGHSHVYWYRQLPEEGLKFMVYLQKENIIDESGMPKERFSAEFPKEGPSILRIQQVVRGDSAAYFCASSPSNFQGARLHFGDGTRLSIL.

J is TRBJ2-7 and V is TRBV5-1; 10 bases agree with TRBD1. There are 16 residues in the CDR3. Losses at the gene ends were 4 bases for V and 0 bases for J; bases not matched to a gene: 7. Germline assignment: CDR1 SGHRS and CDR2 YFSETQ. The CDR3 loop is CASSRTTGGSSYEQYF. CDR3 DNA: TGCGCCAGCAGCCGGACGACAGGGGGCTCCTCCTACGAGCAGTACTTC.